These 28 T cell receptor beta chains came from one sample sequenced in a study of T cell changes during pregnancy in multiple sclerosis. Sequencing was performed with immunoSEQ multiplex PCR; in TCRdb, only in-frame clones are kept and a portion is missing. The repertoire includes roughly 57,000 clones, roughly nine tenths of them detected once, and roughly 2.6% sits in the top ten. Source: peripheral blood, taken in the first trimester of pregnancy. These receptors came from a female donor with multiple sclerosis, enrolled in a pregnancy study.

The rearrangement joins TRBV15 to TRBJ1-2; D remains ambiguous. Trimming shortened V by 5 bases and J by 4 bases, and 20 bases separated the two germline ends. CDR3 length equals 16 residues. In germline, CDR1 is LNHNV, CDR2 YYDKDF (reference sequence). CDR3 residues: CATSEGNPTVVYGYTF. Written as DNA, the CDR3 is TGTGCCACCAGCGAAGGAAACCCCACAGTGGTCTATGGCTACACCTTC.

The rearrangement joins TRBV5-1 to TRBJ1-1; weak D call: TRBD1 (5 bases). CDR1 SGHRS and CDR2 YFSETQ come from the germline V gene. This CDR3 has 15 residues. With 4 bases removed from V and 1 base from J, the gap between germline ends came to 14 bases. In DNA form, the CDR3 reads TGCGCCAGCAGCCTCGGGACGCGGGGGAACACTGAAGCTTTCTTT. Amino acid sequence: CASSLGTRGNTEAFF.

The V gene is TRBV5-6, the J gene TRBJ1-1, with TRBD1 as a possible D gene (6 bases). The length of the CDR3 is 14 residues. Trimming cost V 4 bases and J 6 bases, with 16 bases left between them. Per germline, CDR1 SGHDT and CDR2 YYEEEE. The CDR3 DNA sequence: TGTGCCAGCAGCGTCTACACAGGGATCGCTGAAGCTTTCTTT. Protein sequence: CASSVYTGIAEAFF.

V usage is TRBV5-1 and J usage is TRBJ2-1, with 7 bases that match TRBD2. Germline V gene sequence: CDR1 SGHRS, CDR2 YFSETQ. V lost 7 bases and J lost 5; bases outside the gene matches: 9. CDR3 length equals 14 residues. The CDR3 loop reads CASREASDHNEQFF. The CDR3 DNA follows: TGCGCCAGCCGGGAGGCTAGCGACCACAATGAGCAGTTCTTC.

The chain couples TRBV5-1 to TRBJ2-1, with D possibly being TRBD2 (5 bases). Germline V CDR1 and CDR2: SGHRS, YFSETQ. V shed 2 bases and J shed 1 base, with 13 bases lying between them. The CDR3 sequence is 16 residues long. CDR3 residues: CASSFKLLGSYNEQFF. The CDR3 coding sequence is TGCGCCAGCAGCTTTAAGCTACTAGGATCCTACAATGAGCAGTTCTTC.

The chain uses TRBV4-2 and TRBJ2-7, with 8 bases fitting TRBD1. V was pared by 0 bases and J by 3 bases, with 10 bases of the junction left unmatched. CDR1 LGHNA and CDR2 YNFKEQ come from the germline V gene. The CDR3 is 17 amino acids. Here the CDR3 DNA reads TGTGCCAGCAGCCAAGATTCTACGGCAGGGGGCAACTACGAGCAGTACTTC. Encoded protein: CASSQDSTAGGNYEQYF.

The gene calls are TRBV7-9 and TRBJ2-7, with TRBD1 matching 7 bases. The V and J ends lost 5 bases and 1 base, in that order; junction bases with no gene match: 8. Looked up from germline, CDR1 is SEHNR and CDR2 is FQNEAQ (reference sequence). CDR3 length: 15 amino acids. This CDR3 is CASSAGQANSYEQYF. Written as DNA, the CDR3 is TGTGCCAGCAGCGCAGGACAGGCCAATTCCTACGAGCAGTACTTC.

The gene calls are TRBV10-2 and TRBJ2-1; TRBD2 matches at 8 bases. The V gene end was trimmed by 6 bases and the J gene end by 9 bases; junction bases not matched to a gene: 10. This CDR3 comprises 14 residues. From germline, CDR1 is WSHSY and CDR2 SAAADI. In DNA, the CDR3 is TGCGCCAGCAGGGGACTAGTGGTATCCGGTGAGCAGTTCTTC. It encodes CASRGLVVSGEQFF.

This clone was seen a few times. The chain combines TRBV4-2 with TRBJ2-3, with TRBD2 identical over 9 bases. Germline CDR1 and CDR2: LGHNA and YNFKEQ. The trim removed 0 bases at V and 3 bases at J, leaving 7 bases unmatched. This CDR3 spans 17 amino acids. The CDR3: CASSQESAGGPTDTQYF. For the CDR3, the DNA is TGTGCCAGCAGCCAAGAGAGCGCGGGGGGGCCGACAGATACGCAGTATTTT.

The genes are TRBV2 and TRBJ2-3; D gene unclear. Germline CDR1 SNHLY, CDR2 FYNNEI. Trimming stripped 9 bases from V and 2 bases from J, with 3 bases between. This CDR3 spans 10 amino acids. The CDR3 loop is CARYTDTQYF. CDR3 in DNA: TGTGCCAGGTACACAGATACGCAGTATTTT.

The chain links TRBV19 to TRBJ2-3; 10 nucleotides line up with TRBD2. The CDR3 spans 16 residues. CDR1 and CDR2 (germline): LNHDA, SQIVND (reference sequence). The J segment lost 0 bases and the V segment lost 9 bases, leaving 9 bases of the junction unmatched. The CDR3 nucleotides are TGTGCCAGCGAGGCTAGCGGGAGCCGGAGCACAGATACGCAGTATTTT. Translated: CASEASGSRSTDTQYF.

J is TRBJ2-2 and V is TRBV4-3; tentatively, D is TRBD2 (5 bases). The germline V gene encodes CDR1 LGHNA and CDR2 YSLEER. V lost 0 bases, J lost 6 bases, and 8 bases lay in between. The CDR3 covers 14 residues. In DNA, the CDR3 is TGCGCCAGCAGCCAAGAGCTAGCTGCCGGGGAGCTGTTTTTT. Translation: CASSQELAAGELFF.

The rearrangement links TRBV5-8 to TRBJ2-1; maybe TRBD1 (6 bases). CDR3 length equals 16 residues. V shed 4 bases and J shed 4 bases, with 18 bases lying between them. Germline CDR1 and CDR2: SGHTS and YDEGEE. The CDR3 sequence: CASSPPYREGYNEQFF. The CDR3 DNA sequence: TGTGCCAGCAGCCCCCCCTACAGGGAAGGGTACAATGAGCAGTTCTTC.

V gene TRBV20-1 combines with J gene TRBJ2-7; a weak D match, TRBD1 (5 bases). The V end lost 5 bases, the J end lost 6 bases, and 11 bases lay between the germline ends. This CDR3 has 11 amino acids. Germline assignment: CDR1 DFQATT and CDR2 SNEGSKA (reference sequence). This chain's CDR3 is CSASQGSEQYF. The DNA for the CDR3 is TGCAGTGCTTCCCAGGGTTCCGAGCAGTACTTC.

Note on this clone: The same CDR3 also results from other DNA sequences found in this sample. V gene TRBV4-2 combines with J gene TRBJ2-1, with 7 bases aligning to TRBD2. Trimming removed 6 bases from V and 0 bases from J; junction bases left unmatched: 5. The germline V gene has CDR1 LGHNA and CDR2 YNFKEQ. This CDR3 is built from 15 residues. CDR3 amino acids: CASSYGGSSYNEQFF. Here the CDR3 DNA reads TGTGCCAGCAGTTACGGGGGGAGCTCCTACAATGAGCAGTTCTTC.

The chain has TRBV27 and TRBJ2-3, with D possibly TRBD1 on 6 matching bases. Trimming removed 7 bases at V and 3 bases at J, with 20 bases between. Germline CDR1 MNHEY, CDR2 SMNVEV (reference sequence). The CDR3 runs to 16 residues. The CDR3 nucleotides read TGTGCCAGCAAGCTGATGGGGGCGGTGAGGACAGATACGCAGTATTTT. The encoded protein is CASKLMGAVRTDTQYF.

The rearrangement links TRBV9 to TRBJ2-1, with 9 bases identical to TRBD2. CDR3 length equals 15 residues. Trimming took 0 bases from V and 8 from J; bases not matched to a gene: 6. Per germline, CDR1 SGDLS and CDR2 YYNGEE. The CDR3, as DNA: TGTGCCAGCAGCGTAGAATTTAGCGGGGGACATGAGCAGTTCTTC. This codes for CASSVEFSGGHEQFF.

The chain carries TRBV27 and TRBJ2-7; no clear D gene. Trimming stripped 1 base from V and 4 bases from J, with 14 bases between. The CDR3 covers 15 residues. Germline V gives CDR1 MNHEY, CDR2 SMNVEV (reference sequence). The CDR3 region is CASSLFARALYEQYF. CDR3 coding DNA: TGTGCCAGCAGTTTATTTGCCAGAGCGCTGTACGAGCAGTACTTC.

The J gene is TRBJ2-1, the V gene TRBV6-1; 9 bases map to TRBD2. The CDR3 is 15 amino acids. Per germline, CDR1 MNHNS and CDR2 SASEGT. Trimming removed 5 bases from V and 15 bases from J; junction bases left unmatched: 17. DNA of the CDR3: TGTGCCAGCAGTCCGCCGGTAGCGGGAGACTACAGGCTGTTCTTC. This codes for CASSPPVAGDYRLFF.

There are many counts of this clone. The chain combines TRBV7-9 with TRBJ1-2, with D perhaps matching TRBD1 (6 bases). The germline V gene has CDR1 SEHNR and CDR2 FQNEAQ (reference sequence). The CDR3 has 15 residues. Trimming took off 5 bases at V and 4 bases at J, with 17 bases between the two ends. The CDR3 coding sequence is TGTGCCAGCAGCAACCCCGAGCAGGGGCTCTATGGCTACACCTTC. This encodes CASSNPEQGLYGYTF.

Only one count was recorded for this clone. The chain employs TRBV5-6 and TRBJ1-2, with D tentatively TRBD1 (5 bases). CDR1 and CDR2 (germline): SGHDT, YYEEEE. The CDR3 is made up of 13 amino acids. The ends were cut back, 0 bases at V and 5 bases at J, with 8 bases in the middle. DNA for the CDR3: TGTGCCAGCAGCTTGGGGACAACGTATGGCTACACCTTC. It specifies CASSLGTTYGYTF. The entire variable domain, with the rest obtained from reference TRBV5-6 and TRBJ1-2, is as follows: DAGVTQSPTHLIKTRGQQVTLRCSPKSGHDTVSWYQQALGQGPQFIFQYYEEEERQRGNFPDRFSGHQFPNYSSELNVNALLLGDSALYLCASSLGTTYGYTFGSGTRLTVV.

This chain joins TRBV5-1 and TRBJ1-1; 7 positions match TRBD1. Trimming removed 5 bases from V and 3 bases from J; junction bases left unmatched: 7. Germline CDR1 SGHRS, CDR2 YFSETQ. This CDR3 has 14 residues. CDR3 nucleotides: TGCGCCAGCAGTGCCGGGACAGAGGACACTGAAGCTTTCTTT. This translates into CASSAGTEDTEAFF.

The CDR3 DNA reads TGTGCCAGCAGCTTAGAGGCGGGAGGATCCTACGAGCAGTACTTC. It yields the protein CASSLEAGGSYEQYF. The V call is TRBV11-2, the J call TRBJ2-7, with 8 bases that match TRBD2. V lost 0 bases to trimming and J lost 1 base; unmatched junction nucleotides: 2. The CDR3 covers 15 residues. Germline V lookup: CDR1 SGHAT, CDR2 FQNNGV.

This clone appeared once. The chain links TRBV5-6 to TRBJ1-4, with TRBD1 identical over 7 bases. The germline V gene has CDR1 SGHDT and CDR2 YYEEEE. This CDR3 has 17 residues. The V gene end was trimmed by 0 bases and the J gene end by 2 bases; junction bases not matched to a gene: 7. This CDR3 is CASSLGQGAVTNEKLFF. CDR3 in DNA: TGTGCCAGCAGCTTGGGACAGGGAGCGGTCACTAATGAAAAACTGTTTTTT.

The rearrangement uses TRBV19 and TRBJ1-5; 8 nucleotides line up with TRBD1. Losses at the gene ends were 5 bases for V and 6 bases for J; bases not matched to a gene: 6. The CDR3 is 14 amino acids. From germline, CDR1 is LNHDA and CDR2 SQIVND (reference sequence). Here the CDR3 reads CASSETGAGQPQHF. The CDR3 bases are TGTGCCAGTAGTGAGACAGGGGCAGGTCAGCCCCAGCATTTT.

V and J are TRBV9 and TRBJ1-4; D unresolved. CDR1 SGDLS and CDR2 YYNGEE come from the germline V gene. The CDR3 contains 14 residues. Trimming removed 7 bases from V and 0 bases from J, with 10 bases in between. CDR3 sequence (DNA): TGTGCCAGCTCCGGGAGCCCAACTAATGAAAAACTGTTTTTT. Translation: CASSGSPTNEKLFF. Full variable domain (outside the CDR3, taken from reference TRBV9 and TRBJ1-4): DSGVTQTPKHLITATGQRVTLRCSPRSGDLSVYWYQQSLDQGLQFLIQYYNGEERAKGNILERFSAQQFPDLHSELNLSSLELGDSALYFCASSGSPTNEKLFFGSGTQLSVL.

In this sample, this clone turned up once. The J gene is TRBJ1-4, the V gene TRBV7-6; D may be TRBD1 (6 bases). CDR1 is SGHVS, CDR2 FNYEAQ, per germline. The CDR3 covers 16 residues. With 5 bases removed from V and 4 bases from J, the gap between germline ends came to 17 bases. The CDR3 loop is CASSHPGGRINEKLFF. The CDR3 coding sequence is TGTGCCAGCAGCCACCCCGGGGGGCGGATTAATGAAAAACTGTTTTTT.

The rearrangement links TRBV9 to TRBJ2-1, with 9 bases lining up with TRBD2. CDR3 length equals 16 residues. Germline CDR1 SGDLS, CDR2 YYNGEE. V lost 6 bases, J lost 8 bases, and 15 bases stayed unmatched. The CDR3: CASTFSISREGDEQFF. DNA of the CDR3: TGTGCCAGCACCTTCTCGATTTCGCGGGAGGGGGATGAGCAGTTCTTC. Filled out from reference TRBV9 and TRBJ2-1, the complete variable domain reads DSGVTQTPKHLITATGQRVTLRCSPRSGDLSVYWYQQSLDQGLQFLIQYYNGEERAKGNILERFSAQQFPDLHSELNLSSLELGDSALYFCASTFSISREGDEQFFGPGTRLTVL.